Shown below are 14 T cell receptor beta chains from a single sample sequenced in a study of shared clonotypes between healthy human individuals. The assay was immunoSEQ multiplex PCR, and TCRdb's table has in-frame clones only and misses some. This table holds some 200,000 clones, 66% found once. Input material: memory CD4+ T cells sorted from blood. As to subset: CD45RA-negative fraction. These receptors all come from a man aged 30 to 39 in good health.

V and J are TRBV5-1 and TRBJ2-5; 7 nucleotides align to TRBD2. With V trimmed by 4 bases and J by 4 bases, 4 bases remained unmatched. This CDR3 region has 13 residues. Looked up from germline, CDR1 is SGHRS and CDR2 is YFSETQ. DNA of the CDR3: TGCGCCAGCAGCCGCCCGGGAGGAGAGACCCAGTACTTC. Amino acids: CASSRPGGETQYF.

The chain combines TRBV2 with TRBJ2-1; D perhaps matches TRBD1 (6 bases). Trimming took off 7 bases at V and 13 bases at J, with 20 bases between the two ends. The germline V gene encodes CDR1 SNHLY and CDR2 FYNNEI. CDR3 length: 13 residues. CDR3 sequence reads: CASNRQVSAPQFF. The CDR3 DNA follows: TGTGCCAGCAACCGACAGGTATCAGCTCCTCAGTTCTTC.

Concerning this clone: Other DNA variants within this sample encode the same CDR3. The chain links TRBV28 to TRBJ2-7; TRBD2 matches 7 bases. Germline lookup yields CDR1 MDHEN and CDR2 SYDVKM. With V trimmed by 5 bases and J by 0 bases, 4 bases remained unmatched. The CDR3 is made up of 14 amino acids. DNA for the CDR3: TGTGCCAGCAGTCCGCCTAGCGGCTCCTACGAGCAGTACTTC. This codes for CASSPPSGSYEQYF.

The chain uses TRBV7-2 and TRBJ2-1; TRBD2 aligns across 14 bases. The CDR3 totals 14 residues. After removal of 6 bases from V and 9 bases from J, the junction contained 4 bases not matched to a gene. Per the germline V gene, CDR1 is SGHTA and CDR2 is FQGNSA. DNA of the CDR3: TGTGCCAGCAGTCCGGGACTAGCGGGAGTTGAGCAGTTCTTC. This gives the protein CASSPGLAGVEQFF. The variable domain in full, completed from reference TRBV7-2 and TRBJ2-1, reads GAGVSQSPSNKVTEKGKDVELRCDPISGHTALYWYRQSLGQGLEFLIYFQGNSAPDKSGLPSDRFSAERTGGSVSTLTIQRTQQEDSAVYLCASSPGLAGVEQFFGPGTRLTVL.

The chain couples TRBV10-1 to TRBJ1-2; no clear D gene. Germline assignment: CDR1 WNHNN and CDR2 SYGVQD (reference sequence). This CDR3 is 12 amino acids long. Trimming left V 3 bases short and J 4 bases short, with 6 bases between. The CDR3 sequence: CASSDSGYGYTF. Here the CDR3 DNA reads TGCGCCAGCAGTGATTCGGGCTATGGCTACACCTTC.

This clone was detected a few times. The chain couples TRBV6-4 to TRBJ2-7; D perhaps matches TRBD1 (5 bases). CDR1 and CDR2 from the germline V gene are MRHNA and SNTAGT. CDR3 length: 13 amino acids. Trimming removed 2 bases from V and 5 bases from J, with 10 bases in between. Here the CDR3 reads CASSDLRADEQYF. CDR3 DNA sequence: TGTGCCAGCAGTGACCTCAGGGCCGACGAGCAGTACTTC.

J is TRBJ2-5 and V is TRBV7-8; D is unresolved. The CDR3 is 12 amino acids. Trimming shortened V by 5 bases and J by 4 bases, and 8 bases separated the two germline ends. Germline V gene sequence: CDR1 SGHVS, CDR2 FQNEAQ. This CDR3 reads CASSVGGETQYF. The CDR3 region has the DNA TGTGCCAGCAGCGTGGGTGGAGAGACCCAGTACTTC.

V gene TRBV5-4 combines with J gene TRBJ2-3, with 7 bases lining up with TRBD2. The germline V gene has CDR1 SGHNT and CDR2 YYREEE (reference sequence). CDR3 length equals 17 residues. Losses at the gene ends were 0 bases for V and 0 bases for J; bases not matched to a gene: 7. Here the CDR3 DNA reads TGTGCCAGCAGCTTGGGGGGAGGGTCTGCTAGCACAGATACGCAGTATTTT. Translating gives CASSLGGGSASTDTQYF.

The V and J genes are TRBV4-3 and TRBJ2-6; D is unresolved. The CDR3 covers 14 residues. V lost 1 base and J 7 bases, leaving 8 bases between the germline ends. Per the germline V gene, CDR1 is LGHNA and CDR2 is YSLEER. CDR3 coding DNA: TGCGCCAGCAGCCAAGGACCCCTAGCCAACGTCCTGACTTTC. Translation: CASSQGPLANVLTF.

This chain links TRBV28 with TRBJ2-7; 8 bases agree with TRBD1. Per the germline V gene, CDR1 is MDHEN and CDR2 is SYDVKM. The CDR3 runs 12 residues. V was pared by 6 bases and J by 7 bases, with 5 bases of the junction left unmatched. The CDR3 loop reads CASRDRVWEQYF. The CDR3 DNA reads as TGTGCCAGCAGGGACAGGGTTTGGGAGCAGTACTTC.

In its sample, this clone was seen a few times. The genes are TRBV4-3 and TRBJ2-6; D not certain. The CDR3 has 18 residues. Trimming removed 5 bases at V and 5 bases at J, with 22 bases between. Germline V gene data show CDR1 as LGHNA and CDR2 as YSLEER. In DNA form, the CDR3 reads TGCGCCAGCAGCAAGCCAGTAGGGTCACAAAGTCGGGCCAACGTCCTGACTTTC. It specifies CASSKPVGSQSRANVLTF.

The genes are TRBV11-1 and TRBJ1-4; D gene ambiguous. Germline values: CDR1 SGHAT, CDR2 FQDESV (reference sequence). CDR3 length: 13 residues. Trimming removed 3 bases from V and 7 bases from J, with 9 bases in between. CDR3 in amino acids: CASSFDGVEKLFF. In DNA form, the CDR3 reads TGTGCCAGCAGCTTTGACGGGGTTGAAAAACTGTTTTTT.

This clone was seen ten or more times. This chain links TRBV11-3 with TRBJ2-1, with 7 bases identical to TRBD2. The CDR3 consists of 13 residues. Germline CDR1 reads SGHNT; CDR2 reads YENEEA. V gave up 6 bases and J gave up 5 bases; unmatched junction bases: 4. The CDR3 DNA sequence: TGTGCCAGCAGTTCGCTAGCGGACAATGAGCAGTTCTTC. It encodes CASSSLADNEQFF.

This clone was observed many times. The sample contains more than one DNA sequence encoding this CDR3. The rearrangement uses TRBV9 and TRBJ2-5; 8 bases align to TRBD2. The CDR3 loop spans 16 amino acids. CDR1 and CDR2 from the germline V gene are SGDLS and YYNGEE. Trimming at V came to 0 bases and at J to 2 bases, leaving 6 bases not matched to a gene. As DNA, the CDR3 is TGTGCCAGCAGCGTAGGAGTCGGGAGGGGGCAAGAGACCCAGTACTTC. Its translation: CASSVGVGRGQETQYF.